Following are 20 T cell receptor beta chains from one sample sequenced in a study of beta chain features in type 1 diabetes. Study results and limitations: Within each of all four CD4+ subsets, Type 1 diabetes patients had TCRB CDR3s that were moderately but significantly shorter.

Sequenced material consisted of expressed TCRB transcripts (all of the isolated RNA was reverse transcribed). Produced via immunoSEQ multiplex PCR; TCRdb's table is partial and in-frame only. The sample shows 150,000 to 200,000 clones, roughly 65% of them seen only once. These TCRs' antigens remain unknown. The sample comprised naive CD4+ T cells from blood. The receptors here all came from a man younger than 45 with type 1 diabetes.

This clone came up once. In DNA form, the CDR3 reads TGTGCCATCAGTGAGTGGGACACCGGGGAGCTGTTTTTT. Its translation: CAISEWDTGELFF. This chain joins TRBV10-3 and TRBJ2-2; no clear D gene. Germline assignment: CDR1 ENHRY and CDR2 SYGVKD. CDR3 length: 13 residues. Deletions cut 1 base from V and 3 bases from J, with 3 bases between.

DNA of the CDR3: TGCAGCGTTGAATTAAACGGAGTCTATGGCTACACCTTC. This sequence encodes CSVELNGVYGYTF. The chain is built from TRBV29-1 and TRBJ1-2; D remains ambiguous. The V gene's germline CDR1 is SQVTM and CDR2 ANQGSEA. The V and J ends lost 2 bases and 4 bases respectively, with 11 bases between them. The CDR3 length is 13 residues.

The gene calls are TRBV2 and TRBJ2-7, with D possibly TRBD1 on 5 matching bases. The CDR3 is 13 amino acids. The ends were cut back, 4 bases at V and 2 bases at J, with 9 bases in the middle. Germline-derived CDR1 and CDR2 are SNHLY and FYNNEI. CDR3 loop: CASSGQTTYEQYF. The CDR3 DNA reads as TGTGCCAGCAGTGGACAGACAACCTACGAGCAGTACTTC.

The rearrangement uses TRBV29-1 and TRBJ1-1; weak D call: TRBD1 (5 bases). V lost 6 bases to trimming and J lost 3 bases, with 14 bases between them. Per the germline V gene, CDR1 is SQVTM and CDR2 is ANQGSEA. The CDR3 totals 13 residues. The CDR3 is CSVSSWGDTEAFF. DNA of the CDR3: TGCAGCGTCTCCTCCTGGGGGGACACTGAAGCTTTCTTT.

V and J are TRBV28 and TRBJ2-5; the D is unclear. Germline CDR1 reads MDHEN; CDR2 reads SYDVKM. V lost 4 bases and J 4 bases, leaving 1 base between the germline ends. This CDR3 comprises 10 residues. The CDR3 is CASSSETQYF. CDR3 coding DNA: TGTGCCAGCAGTTCAGAGACCCAGTACTTC.

As concerns this clone: The sample holds other DNA sequences that translate to the same CDR3. The V gene is TRBV7-2, the J gene TRBJ1-1; 7 positions agree with TRBD1. Trimming removed 3 bases from V and 3 bases from J; junction bases left unmatched: 1. This CDR3 has 13 amino acids. The germline gives CDR1 SGHTA, CDR2 FQGNSA. CDR3 region: CASSLQGDTEAFF. The CDR3, as DNA: TGTGCCAGCAGCTTGCAGGGGGACACTGAAGCTTTCTTT.

This clone was seen a few times. The chain uses TRBV5-1 and TRBJ2-5; D may be TRBD1 (5 bases). Germline V gene sequence: CDR1 SGHRS, CDR2 YFSETQ. Trimming stripped 5 bases from V and 3 bases from J, with 8 bases between. The CDR3 length is 12 residues. The CDR3 reads CASRMTEETQYF. The CDR3 DNA sequence: TGCGCCAGCAGGATGACAGAAGAGACCCAGTACTTC.

The chain is built from TRBV11-2 and TRBJ1-1; 7 nucleotides match TRBD1. V shed 5 bases, J shed 8 bases, and the junction held 5 bases outside the gene matches. The germline V gene has CDR1 SGHAT and CDR2 FQNNGV. This CDR3 spans 12 amino acids. CDR3 coding DNA: TGTGCCAGCAGCCAAAGACAGGGAGAAGCTTTCTTT. It yields the protein CASSQRQGEAFF. Combining the CDR3 with reference TRBV11-2 and TRBJ1-1 gives the whole variable domain EAGVAQSPRYKIIEKRQSVAFWCNPISGHATLYWYQQILGQGPKLLIQFQNNGVVDDSQLPKDRFSAERLKGVDSTLKIQPAKLEDSAVYLCASSQRQGEAFFGQGTRLTVV.

The chain links TRBV4-3 to TRBJ2-5, with 7 nucleotides matching TRBD1. CDR1 and CDR2 (germline): LGHNA, YSLEER. V dropped 0 bases and J dropped 3; count of bases not matched to a gene: 10. The CDR3 is 17 residues long. The CDR3 loop is CASSQDYDRAGEETQYF. CDR3 in DNA: TGCGCCAGCAGCCAAGATTACGACAGGGCAGGGGAAGAGACCCAGTACTTC.

This clone was seen just once. V and J are TRBV7-8 and TRBJ1-2; TRBD1 agrees at 9 bases. The J segment lost 7 bases and the V segment lost 5 bases, leaving 11 bases of the junction unmatched. The CDR3 covers 15 residues. Germline V gene lookup returns CDR1 SGHVS and CDR2 FQNEAQ. The CDR3 DNA is TGTGCCAGCAGCGTCCTGGGACAGGGAATCTCTGGCTACACCTTC. It is translated as CASSVLGQGISGYTF.

This chain links TRBV9 with TRBJ2-1, with unresolved D. The CDR3 covers 14 residues. Germline CDR1 SGDLS, CDR2 YYNGEE. Trimming took off 3 bases at V and 3 bases at J, with 10 bases between the two ends. The CDR3: CASSAINSYNEQFF. CDR3 nucleotide sequence: TGTGCCAGCAGCGCAATTAATAGCTACAATGAGCAGTTCTTC.

The chain combines TRBV15 with TRBJ2-2, with a possible D match to TRBD2 (5 bases). Trimming stripped 1 base from V and 8 bases from J, with 8 bases between. The CDR3 length is 13 residues. CDR1 is LNHNV and CDR2 is YYDKDF in the germline V gene (reference sequence). CDR3 nucleotides: TGTGCCACCAGCAGAGGAGGGCTAGGGGAGCTGTTTTTT. This codes for CATSRGGLGELFF.

This chain uses TRBV11-2 with TRBJ2-1, with unresolved D. The germline CDR1 and CDR2 sequences are SGHAT and FQNNGV. This CDR3 has 12 residues. The ends were cut back, 2 bases at V and 12 bases at J, with 11 bases in the middle. CDR3 sequence: CASSLNPAGQFF. DNA of the CDR3: TGTGCCAGCAGCTTAAACCCTGCCGGGCAGTTCTTC.

Of note for this clone: The sample carries other DNA sequences with the same CDR3. The gene calls are TRBV7-2 and TRBJ2-5; D remains ambiguous. This CDR3 is built from 12 residues. Trimming stripped 1 base from V and 5 bases from J, with 5 bases between. Looked up from germline, CDR1 is SGHTA and CDR2 is FQGNSA. CDR3 nucleotides: TGTGCCAGCAGCTTAGTGGGTGAGACCCAGTACTTC. As protein: CASSLVGETQYF. The variable domain in full, with the rest retrieved from reference TRBV7-2 and TRBJ2-5, is GAGVSQSPSNKVTEKGKDVELRCDPISGHTALYWYRQSLGQGLEFLIYFQGNSAPDKSGLPSDRFSAERTGGSVSTLTIQRTQQEDSAVYLCASSLVGETQYFGPGTRLLVL.

The chain has TRBV30 and TRBJ1-6; D is undetermined. This CDR3 has 14 amino acids. V lost 2 bases and J lost 9, with 14 bases in between. Germline lookup yields CDR1 GTSNPN and CDR2 SVGIG (reference sequence). Here the CDR3 DNA reads TGTGCCTGGAGTAGAGGTCAGGAGGGTTCACCCCTCCACTTT. It translates to CAWSRGQEGSPLHF.

J is TRBJ2-6 and V is TRBV9, with a possible D match to TRBD2 (6 bases). This CDR3 contains 15 residues. Trimming took 4 bases from V and 5 from J, leaving 13 bases between them. CDR1 SGDLS and CDR2 YYNGEE come from the germline V gene. CDR3 nucleotides: TGTGCCAGCAGCACCGACGGGGGTCGGGCCAACGTCCTGACTTTC. This codes for CASSTDGGRANVLTF.

J is TRBJ2-3 and V is TRBV28; 9 bases match TRBD1. CDR3 length: 13 amino acids. CDR1 and CDR2 (germline): MDHEN, SYDVKM. Trimming cost V 10 bases and J 6 bases; bases outside gene matches: 8. Here the CDR3 reads CATQQGASDTQYF. The CDR3 nucleotides are TGTGCCACCCAACAGGGGGCATCCGATACGCAGTATTTT.

A note on this clone: The junction departs from germline at one end; a sequencing error may be responsible. The V gene is TRBV27, the J gene TRBJ1-1; tentative D call: TRBD1 (6 bases). The CDR3 has 12 amino acids. CDR1 and CDR2 from the germline V gene are MNHEY and SMNVEV (reference sequence). The CDR3: CASSPQQGRLIF. CDR3 coding DNA: TGTGCCAGCAGTCCGCAACAGGGCCGCCTGATCTTT.

The rearrangement joins TRBV11-2 to TRBJ1-4, with D unclear. The germline gives CDR1 SGHAT, CDR2 FQNNGV. Trimming took off 1 base at V and 4 bases at J, with 4 bases between the two ends. This CDR3 contains 13 residues. The CDR3 sequence is CASSLVGNEKLFF. The CDR3 region has the DNA TGTGCCAGCAGCTTAGTCGGTAATGAAAAACTGTTTTTT.

This sequence joins TRBV25-1 and TRBJ2-7; 7 nucleotides match TRBD1. The CDR3 runs to 14 residues. The J segment lost 6 bases and the V segment lost 4 bases, leaving 9 bases of the junction unmatched. Per the germline V gene, CDR1 is MGHDK and CDR2 is SYGVNS. The CDR3 DNA sequence: TGTGCCAGCAGTGCGACAGGGTTCGCAAGCGAGCAGTACTTC. It specifies CASSATGFASEQYF.